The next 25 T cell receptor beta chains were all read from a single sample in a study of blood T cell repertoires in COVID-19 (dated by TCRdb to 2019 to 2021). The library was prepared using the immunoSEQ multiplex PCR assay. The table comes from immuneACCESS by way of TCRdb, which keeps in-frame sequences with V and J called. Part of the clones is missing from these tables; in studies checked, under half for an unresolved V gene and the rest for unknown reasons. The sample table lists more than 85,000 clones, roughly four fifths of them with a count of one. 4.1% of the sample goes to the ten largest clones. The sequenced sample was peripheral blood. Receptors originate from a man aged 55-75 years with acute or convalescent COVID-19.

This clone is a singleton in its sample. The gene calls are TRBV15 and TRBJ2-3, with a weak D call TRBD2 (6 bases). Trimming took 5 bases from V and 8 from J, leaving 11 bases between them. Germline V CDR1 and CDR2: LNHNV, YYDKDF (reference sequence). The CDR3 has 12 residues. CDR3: CATSGGPGTQYF. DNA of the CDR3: TGTGCCACCAGCGGAGGGCCGGGTACGCAGTATTTT.

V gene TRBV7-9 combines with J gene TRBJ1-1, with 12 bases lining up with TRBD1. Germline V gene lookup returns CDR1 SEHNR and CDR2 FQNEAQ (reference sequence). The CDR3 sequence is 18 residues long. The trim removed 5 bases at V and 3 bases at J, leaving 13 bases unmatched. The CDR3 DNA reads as TGTGCCAGCAGCGGGGGAAAGGGACAGGGGGCTTTAGACACTGAAGCTTTCTTT. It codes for CASSGGKGQGALDTEAFF. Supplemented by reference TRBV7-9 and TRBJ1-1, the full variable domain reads DTGVSQNPRHKITKRGQNVTFRCDPISEHNRLYWYRQTLGQGPEFLTYFQNEAQLEKSRLLSDRFSAERPKGSFSTLEIQRTEQGDSAMYLCASSGGKGQGALDTEAFFGQGTRLTVV.

CDR3 loop: CATSRDLRNEQFF. DNA for the CDR3: TGTGCCACCAGCAGAGATCTGAGGAATGAGCAGTTCTTC. The chain uses TRBV15 and TRBJ2-1, with D hard to call. The CDR3 has 13 residues. Trimming stripped 0 bases from V and 7 bases from J, with 7 bases between. CDR1 is LNHNV, CDR2 YYDKDF, per germline (reference sequence).

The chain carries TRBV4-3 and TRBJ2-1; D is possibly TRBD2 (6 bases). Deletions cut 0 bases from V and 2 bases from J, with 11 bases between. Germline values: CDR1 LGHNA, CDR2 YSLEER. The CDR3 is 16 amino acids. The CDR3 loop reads CASSQDWGTAYNEQFF. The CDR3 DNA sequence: TGCGCCAGCAGCCAAGACTGGGGGACTGCCTACAATGAGCAGTTCTTC.

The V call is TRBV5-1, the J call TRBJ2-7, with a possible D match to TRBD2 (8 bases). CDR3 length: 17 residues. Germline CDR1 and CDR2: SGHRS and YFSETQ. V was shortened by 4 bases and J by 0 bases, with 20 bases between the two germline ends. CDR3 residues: CASSPAGGSGDSYEQYF. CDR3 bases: TGCGCCAGCAGCCCCGCAGGGGGTAGCGGGGACTCCTACGAGCAGTACTTC.

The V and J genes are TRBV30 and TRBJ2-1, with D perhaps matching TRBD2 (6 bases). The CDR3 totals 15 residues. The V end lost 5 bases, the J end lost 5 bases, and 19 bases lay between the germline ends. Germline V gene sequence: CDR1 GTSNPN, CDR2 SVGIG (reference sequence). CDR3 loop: CAWGAGTSLNNEQFF. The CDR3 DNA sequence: TGTGCCTGGGGGGCGGGGACCTCTCTAAACAATGAGCAGTTCTTC.

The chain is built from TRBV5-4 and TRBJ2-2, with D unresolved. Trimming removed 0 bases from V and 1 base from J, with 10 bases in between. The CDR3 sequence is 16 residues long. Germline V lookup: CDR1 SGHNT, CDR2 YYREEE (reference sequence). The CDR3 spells CASSLGQMMNTGELFF. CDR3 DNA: TGTGCCAGCAGCTTGGGTCAGATGATGAACACCGGGGAGCTGTTTTTT.

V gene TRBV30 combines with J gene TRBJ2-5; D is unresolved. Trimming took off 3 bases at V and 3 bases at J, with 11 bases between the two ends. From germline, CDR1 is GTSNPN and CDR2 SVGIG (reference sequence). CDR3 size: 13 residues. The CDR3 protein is CAWSFLTEETQYF. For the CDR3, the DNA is TGTGCCTGGAGCTTCCTGACTGAAGAGACCCAGTACTTC.

The CDR3 region is CASSSGLAGNTGELFF. CDR3 in DNA: TGTGCCAGCAGCTCCGGACTAGCGGGCAACACCGGGGAGCTGTTTTTT. This chain joins TRBV7-9 and TRBJ2-2, with 11 positions matching TRBD2. The CDR3 extends over 16 amino acids. Germline CDR1 is SEHNR and CDR2 is FQNEAQ (reference sequence). Trimming removed 4 bases from V and 2 bases from J; junction bases left unmatched: 3.

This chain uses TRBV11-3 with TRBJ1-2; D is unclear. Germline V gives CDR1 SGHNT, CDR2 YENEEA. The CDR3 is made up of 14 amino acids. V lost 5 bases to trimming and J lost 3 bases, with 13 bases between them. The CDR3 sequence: CASSIVSGDYGYTF. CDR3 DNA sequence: TGTGCCAGCAGCATAGTCTCCGGGGACTATGGCTACACCTTC.

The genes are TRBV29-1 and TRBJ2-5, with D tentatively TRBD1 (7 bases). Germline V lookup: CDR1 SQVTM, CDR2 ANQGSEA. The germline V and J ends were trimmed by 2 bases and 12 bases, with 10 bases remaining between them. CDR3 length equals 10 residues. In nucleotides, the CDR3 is TGCAGCGTTGAACGCAGGGGGGAGTACTTC. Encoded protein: CSVERRGEYF.

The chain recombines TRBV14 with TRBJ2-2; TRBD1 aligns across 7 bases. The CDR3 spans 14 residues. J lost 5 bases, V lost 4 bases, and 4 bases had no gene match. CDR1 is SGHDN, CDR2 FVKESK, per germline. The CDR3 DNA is TGTGCCAGCAGCCGGAGACAGGGAACCGGGGAGCTGTTTTTT. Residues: CASSRRQGTGELFF.

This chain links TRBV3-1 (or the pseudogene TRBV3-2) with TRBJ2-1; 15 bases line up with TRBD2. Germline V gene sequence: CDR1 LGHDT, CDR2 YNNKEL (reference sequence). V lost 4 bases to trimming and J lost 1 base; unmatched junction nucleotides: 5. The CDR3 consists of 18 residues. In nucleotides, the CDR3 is TGTGCCAGCAGCCGGACTAGCGGGAGGGCCGCATCCTACAATGAGCAGTTCTTC. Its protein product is CASSRTSGRAASYNEQFF.

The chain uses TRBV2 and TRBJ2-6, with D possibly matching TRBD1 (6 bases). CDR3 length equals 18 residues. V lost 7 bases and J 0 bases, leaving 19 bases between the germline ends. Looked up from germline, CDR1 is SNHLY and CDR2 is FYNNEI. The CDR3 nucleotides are TGTGCCAGCACTCCTACAGGGCCGATCTACTCTGGGGCCAACGTCCTGACTTTC. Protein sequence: CASTPTGPIYSGANVLTF. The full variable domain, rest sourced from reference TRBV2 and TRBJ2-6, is EPEVTQTPSHQVTQMGQEVILRCVPISNHLYFYWYRQILGQKVEFLVSFYNNEISEKSEIFDDQFSVERPDGSNFTLKIRSTKLEDSAMYFCASTPTGPIYSGANVLTFGAGSRLTVL.

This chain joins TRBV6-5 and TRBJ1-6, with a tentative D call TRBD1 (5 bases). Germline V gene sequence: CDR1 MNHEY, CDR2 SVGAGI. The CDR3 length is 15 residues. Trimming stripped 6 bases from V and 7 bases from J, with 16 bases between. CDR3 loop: CASSRQSPGNSPLHF. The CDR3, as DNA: TGTGCCAGCAGCAGACAGAGCCCCGGGAATTCACCCCTCCACTTT.

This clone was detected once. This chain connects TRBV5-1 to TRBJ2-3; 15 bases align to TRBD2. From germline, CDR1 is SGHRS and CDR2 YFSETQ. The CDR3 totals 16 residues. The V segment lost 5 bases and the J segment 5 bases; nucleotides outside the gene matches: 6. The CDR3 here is CASRRTSGRGLDTQYF. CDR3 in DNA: TGCGCCAGCAGGCGGACTAGCGGGAGGGGATTAGATACGCAGTATTTT.

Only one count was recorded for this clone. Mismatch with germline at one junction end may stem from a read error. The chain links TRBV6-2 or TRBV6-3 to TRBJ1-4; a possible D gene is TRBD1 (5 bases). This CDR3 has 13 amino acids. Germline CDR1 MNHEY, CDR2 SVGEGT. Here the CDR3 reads CASSDRTYEKLFF. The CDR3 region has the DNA TGTGCCAGCAGTGACAGAACTTATGAAAAACTGTTTTTT.

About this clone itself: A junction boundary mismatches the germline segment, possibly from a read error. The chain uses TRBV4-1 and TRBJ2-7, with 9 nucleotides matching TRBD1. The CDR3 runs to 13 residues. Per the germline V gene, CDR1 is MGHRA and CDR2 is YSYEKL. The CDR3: CASSQAGQGPGLF. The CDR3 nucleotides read TGCGCCAGCAGCCAGGCGGGACAGGGTCCCGGACTCTTC.

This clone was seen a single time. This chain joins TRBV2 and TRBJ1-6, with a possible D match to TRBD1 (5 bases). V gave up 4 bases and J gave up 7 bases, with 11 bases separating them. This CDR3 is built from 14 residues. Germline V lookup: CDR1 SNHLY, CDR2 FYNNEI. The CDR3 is CASSGEGTNSPLHF. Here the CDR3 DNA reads TGTGCCAGCAGTGGGGAGGGGACCAATTCACCCCTCCACTTT.

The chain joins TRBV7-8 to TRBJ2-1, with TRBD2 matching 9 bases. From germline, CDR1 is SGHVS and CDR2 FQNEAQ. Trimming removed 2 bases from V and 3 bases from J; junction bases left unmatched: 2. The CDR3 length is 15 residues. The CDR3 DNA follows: TGTGCCAGCAGCTTATCTAGCGGGAACTACAATGAGCAGTTCTTC. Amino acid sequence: CASSLSSGNYNEQFF. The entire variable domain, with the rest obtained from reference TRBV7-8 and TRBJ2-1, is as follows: GAGVSQSPRYKVAKRGQDVALRCDPISGHVSLFWYQQALGQGPEFLTYFQNEAQLDKSGLPSDRFFAERPEGSVSTLKIQRTQQEDSAVYLCASSLSSGNYNEQFFGPGTRLTVL.

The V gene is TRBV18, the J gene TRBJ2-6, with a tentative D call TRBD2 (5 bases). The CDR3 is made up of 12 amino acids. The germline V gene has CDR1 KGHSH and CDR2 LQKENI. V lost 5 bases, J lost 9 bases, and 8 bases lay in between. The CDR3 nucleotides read TGTGCCAGCTCAGTCCGGGGCAACGTCCTGACTTTC. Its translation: CASSVRGNVLTF.

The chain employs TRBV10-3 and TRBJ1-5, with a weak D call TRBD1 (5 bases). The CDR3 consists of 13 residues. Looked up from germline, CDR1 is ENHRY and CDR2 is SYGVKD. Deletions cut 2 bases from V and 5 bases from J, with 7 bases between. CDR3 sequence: CAISEKGDQPQHF. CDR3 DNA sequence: TGTGCCATCAGTGAGAAAGGGGATCAGCCCCAGCATTTT.

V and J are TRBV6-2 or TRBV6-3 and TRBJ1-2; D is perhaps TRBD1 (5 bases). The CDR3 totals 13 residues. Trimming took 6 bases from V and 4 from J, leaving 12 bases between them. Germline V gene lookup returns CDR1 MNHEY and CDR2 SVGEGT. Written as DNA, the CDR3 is TGTGCCAGCAGCCGGACGGGGGGCTATGGCTACACCTTC. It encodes CASSRTGGYGYTF.

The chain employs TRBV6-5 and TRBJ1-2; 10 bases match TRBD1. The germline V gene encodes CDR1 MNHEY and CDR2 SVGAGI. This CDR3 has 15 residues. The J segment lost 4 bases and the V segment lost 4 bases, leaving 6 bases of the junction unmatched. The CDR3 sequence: CASSSPGQGIYGYTF. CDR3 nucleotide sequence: TGTGCCAGCAGTTCACCGGGACAGGGGATCTATGGCTACACCTTC.

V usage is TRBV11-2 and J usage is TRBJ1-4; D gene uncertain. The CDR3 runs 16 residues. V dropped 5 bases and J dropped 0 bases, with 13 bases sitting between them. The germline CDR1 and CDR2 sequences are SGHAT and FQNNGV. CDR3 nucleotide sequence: TGTGCCAGCAGCGGGCTAAAGTATGCAACTAATGAAAAACTGTTTTTT. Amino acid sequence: CASSGLKYATNEKLFF.